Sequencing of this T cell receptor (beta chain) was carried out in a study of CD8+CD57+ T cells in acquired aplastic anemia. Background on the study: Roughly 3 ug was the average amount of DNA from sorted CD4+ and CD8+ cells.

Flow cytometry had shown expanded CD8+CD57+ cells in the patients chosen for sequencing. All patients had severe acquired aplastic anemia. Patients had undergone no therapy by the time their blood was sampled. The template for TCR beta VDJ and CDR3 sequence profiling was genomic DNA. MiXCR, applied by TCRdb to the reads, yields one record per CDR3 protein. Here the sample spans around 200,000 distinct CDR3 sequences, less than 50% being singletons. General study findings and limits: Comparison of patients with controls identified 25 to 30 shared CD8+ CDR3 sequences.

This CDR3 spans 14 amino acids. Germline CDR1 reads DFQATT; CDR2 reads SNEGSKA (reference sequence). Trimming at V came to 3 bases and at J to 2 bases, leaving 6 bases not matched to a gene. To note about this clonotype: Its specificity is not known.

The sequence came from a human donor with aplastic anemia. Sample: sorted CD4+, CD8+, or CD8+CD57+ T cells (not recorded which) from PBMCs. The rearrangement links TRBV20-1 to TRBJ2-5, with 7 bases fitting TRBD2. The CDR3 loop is CSAREPSGQETQYF. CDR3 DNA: TGCAGTGCTAGGGAGCCTAGCGGACAAGAGACCCAGTACTTC.